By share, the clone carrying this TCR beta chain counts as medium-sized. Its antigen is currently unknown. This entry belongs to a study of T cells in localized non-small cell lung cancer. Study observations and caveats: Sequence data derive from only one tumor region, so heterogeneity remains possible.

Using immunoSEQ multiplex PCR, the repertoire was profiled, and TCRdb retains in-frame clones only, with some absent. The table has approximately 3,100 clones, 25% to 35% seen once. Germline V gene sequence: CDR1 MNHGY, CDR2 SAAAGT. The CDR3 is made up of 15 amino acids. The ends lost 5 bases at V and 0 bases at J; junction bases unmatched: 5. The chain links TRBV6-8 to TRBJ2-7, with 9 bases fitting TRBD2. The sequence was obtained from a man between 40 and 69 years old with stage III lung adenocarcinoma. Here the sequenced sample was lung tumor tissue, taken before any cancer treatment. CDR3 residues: CASSPRGGASYEQYV. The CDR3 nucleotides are TGTGCCAGCAGTCCACGCGGGGGGGCCTCCTACGAGCAGTACGTC.